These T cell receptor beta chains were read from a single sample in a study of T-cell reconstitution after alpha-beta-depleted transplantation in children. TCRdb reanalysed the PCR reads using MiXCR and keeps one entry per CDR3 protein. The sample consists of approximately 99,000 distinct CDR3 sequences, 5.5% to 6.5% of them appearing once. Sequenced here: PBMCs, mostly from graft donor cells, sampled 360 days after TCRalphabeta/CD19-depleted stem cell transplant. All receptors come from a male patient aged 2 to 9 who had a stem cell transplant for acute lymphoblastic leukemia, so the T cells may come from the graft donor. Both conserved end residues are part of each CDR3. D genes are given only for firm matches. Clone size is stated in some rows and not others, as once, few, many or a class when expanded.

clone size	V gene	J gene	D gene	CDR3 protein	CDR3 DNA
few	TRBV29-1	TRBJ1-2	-	CSVPIQGTGSYGYTF	TGCAGCGTACCAATCCAGGGAACTGGCTCCTATGGCTACACCTTC
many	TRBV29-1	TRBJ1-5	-	CSVEGTSGTQHF	TGCAGCGTTGAAGGGACGTCCGGGACCCAGCATTTT
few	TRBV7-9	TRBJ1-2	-	CASSGTGISSNYGYTF	TGTGCCAGCAGCGGAACAGGGATATCCAGCAACTATGGCTACACCTTC
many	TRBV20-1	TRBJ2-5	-	CSAGRRRETQYF	TGCAGTGCGGGCCGCAGGAGAGAGACCCAGTACTTC
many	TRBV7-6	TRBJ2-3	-	CASSLGSTQYF	TGTGCCAGCAGCTTAGGGTCTACGCAGTATTTT
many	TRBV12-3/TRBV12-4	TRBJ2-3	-	CATSRSGESAADTQYF	TGTGCCACCTCACGATCGGGGGAGAGCGCGGCAGATACGCAGTATTTT
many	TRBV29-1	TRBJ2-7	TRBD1	CSVPAYRGDTYEQYF	TGCAGCGTCCCTGCCTACAGGGGAGATACCTACGAGCAGTACTTC
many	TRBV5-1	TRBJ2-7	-	CASSLGLSTYEQYF	TGCGCCAGCAGCTTGGGGCTGTCAACCTACGAGCAGTACTTC
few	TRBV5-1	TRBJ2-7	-	CASSFGPWGGGPTYEQYF	TGCGCCAGCAGCTTCGGTCCGTGGGGAGGGGGCCCCACCTACGAGCAGTACTTC
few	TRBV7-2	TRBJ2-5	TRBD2	CASSSGLAGGRQETQYF	TGTGCCAGCAGCTCGGGACTAGCGGGGGGCCGCCAAGAGACCCAGTACTTC
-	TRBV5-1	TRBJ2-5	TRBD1	CASSWGGTGKETQYF	TGCGCCAGCAGCTGGGGGGGGACAGGGAAAGAGACCCAGTACTTC
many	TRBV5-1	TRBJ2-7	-	CASSKDGPLGPHEQYF	TGCGCCAGCAGCAAGGACGGACCCCTCGGGCCCCACGAGCAGTACTTC
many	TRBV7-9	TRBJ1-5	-	CASSLGGRRPQHF	TGTGCCAGCAGCTTAGGAGGTCGTCGGCCCCAGCATTTT
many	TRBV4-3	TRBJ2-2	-	CASSDITGGGELFF	TGCGCCAGCAGCGATATTACAGGCGGCGGGGAGCTGTTTTTT
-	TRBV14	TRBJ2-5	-	CASSQVVARHQETQYF	TGTGCCAGCAGCCAAGTGGTCGCCCGACACCAAGAGACCCAGTACTTC
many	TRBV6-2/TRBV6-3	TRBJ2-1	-	CASSRSGKFNEQFF	TGTGCCAGCAGCAGAAGCGGAAAGTTCAATGAGCAGTTCTTC
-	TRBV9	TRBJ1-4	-	CASSRRWETNEKLFF	TGTGCCAGCAGCCGTAGATGGGAAACTAATGAAAAACTGTTTTTT
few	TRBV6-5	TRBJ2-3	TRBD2	CASSYAGGPDTQYF	TGTGCCAGCAGTTACGCGGGGGGACCAGATACGCAGTATTTT
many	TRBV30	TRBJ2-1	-	CAWRWGSRNEQFF	TGTGCCTGGAGATGGGGGAGTCGAAATGAGCAGTTCTTC
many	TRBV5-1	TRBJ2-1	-	CASSLRGRYNEQFF	TGCGCCAGCAGCTTACGGGGCCGATACAATGAGCAGTTCTTC
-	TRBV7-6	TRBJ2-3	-	CASSLGTDSFTDTQYF	TGTGCCAGCAGCTTAGGGACAGATTCTTTCACAGATACGCAGTATTTT
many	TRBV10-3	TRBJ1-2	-	CAISSRTFPNGYTF	TGTGCCATCAGCTCAAGGACGTTCCCCAATGGCTACACCTTC
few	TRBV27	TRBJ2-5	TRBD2	CASSLYSGGPRETQYF	TGTGCCAGCAGTTTATATAGCGGGGGGCCTCGCGAGACCCAGTACTTC
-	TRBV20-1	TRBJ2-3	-	CSAGPPGPLFTDTQYF	TGCAGTGCTGGCCCTCCGGGACCTCTATTCACAGATACGCAGTATTTT
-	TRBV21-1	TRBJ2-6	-	CASSKVGANVLTF	TGTGCCAGCAGCAAAGTTGGGGCCAACGTCCTGACTTTC
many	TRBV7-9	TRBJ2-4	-	CASSLATSTDIQYF	TGTGCCAGCAGCTTAGCTACTAGTACGGACATTCAGTACTTC
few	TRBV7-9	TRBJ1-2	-	CASSSTYGYTF	TGTGCCAGCAGCTCGACCTATGGCTACACCTTC
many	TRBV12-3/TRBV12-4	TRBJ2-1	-	CASSFRFGTEQFF	TGTGCCAGCAGTTTTAGATTCGGGACCGAGCAGTTCTTC
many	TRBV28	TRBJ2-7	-	CASSPFGYEQYF	TGTGCCAGCAGTCCTTTCGGCTACGAGCAGTACTTC
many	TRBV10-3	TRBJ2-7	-	CAIRVGGYNEQYF	TGTGCCATCAGGGTGGGGGGTTACAACGAGCAGTACTTC
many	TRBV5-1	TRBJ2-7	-	CASRERLDYEQYF	TGCGCCAGCAGGGAGCGACTGGACTACGAGCAGTACTTC
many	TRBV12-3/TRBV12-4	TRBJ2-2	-	CASSLLPDSPGELFF	TGTGCCAGCAGTCTGCTCCCGGACTCCCCCGGGGAGCTGTTTTTT
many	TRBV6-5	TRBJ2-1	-	CASSYVRAYGNEQFF	TGTGCCAGCAGTTACGTCCGGGCCTACGGGAATGAGCAGTTCTTC
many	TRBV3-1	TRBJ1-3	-	CASSQDVQLTGNTIYF	TGTGCCAGCAGCCAAGACGTGCAGTTGACTGGAAACACCATATATTTT
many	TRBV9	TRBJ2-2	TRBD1	CASSVGQGWAGELFF	TGTGCCAGCAGCGTAGGACAGGGGTGGGCCGGGGAGCTGTTTTTT
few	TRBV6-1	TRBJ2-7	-	CASFSNWGRSSYEQYF	TGTGCCAGCTTCTCAAATTGGGGCAGGAGCTCCTACGAGCAGTACTTC